The 10 T cell receptor beta chains reported below all come from one sample, sequenced in a study of OX40 agonist ivuxolimab in advanced cancers. Assay: immunoSEQ multiplex PCR; the TCRdb copy retains only in-frame clones and omits some. Here the sample spans over 95,000 clones, 91% being singletons. Sequenced material: CD4+ or CD8+ T cells sorted from blood, taken in a trial of the OX40 agonist ivuxolimab. The receptors come from an adult with an advanced solid tumor such as melanoma, head and neck, liver or kidney cancer.

The CDR3 sequence is CASRGQGNWGETQYF. DNA for the CDR3: TGTGCCAGCAGAGGACAGGGGAACTGGGGAGAGACCCAGTACTTC. The rearrangement joins TRBV28 to TRBJ2-5; the match to TRBD1 covers 9 bases. Germline V gene data show CDR1 as MDHEN and CDR2 as SYDVKM. The V segment lost 6 bases and the J segment 4 bases; nucleotides outside the gene matches: 9. The CDR3 is 15 residues long.

In regard to this clone: The sample has other DNA sequences that encode this CDR3 too. This chain uses TRBV28 with TRBJ2-7; D may be TRBD1 (5 bases). V lost 6 bases and J 0 bases, leaving 9 bases between the germline ends. From germline, CDR1 is MDHEN and CDR2 SYDVKM. The CDR3 length is 13 residues. As DNA, the CDR3 is TGTGCCAGCAGGTCAGGGTCCTCCTACGAGCAGTACTTC. Protein: CASRSGSSYEQYF.

This clone appeared once. This chain connects TRBV7-2 to TRBJ2-1; D not certain. Germline assignment: CDR1 SGHTA and CDR2 FQGNSA. The CDR3 is 13 residues long. V was shortened by 2 bases and J by 9 bases, with 11 bases between the two germline ends. As DNA, the CDR3 is TGTGCCAGCAGCTTACTGGTAAGAGGTGAGCAGTTCTTC. It yields the protein CASSLLVRGEQFF.

The chain combines TRBV27 with TRBJ2-7; either TRBD1 or TRBD2 may fit D (6 bases each). This CDR3 contains 15 residues. Germline loops: CDR1 MNHEY, CDR2 SMNVEV (reference sequence). V lost 3 bases and J lost 1, with 13 bases in between. The DNA of the CDR3 is TGTGCCAGCAGTTTGGGTGGGGGGCCATCCTACGAGCAGTACTTC. It encodes CASSLGGGPSYEQYF.

V is TRBV5-1 and J is TRBJ2-3, with D unclear. Between the trimmed V and J ends, which lost 4 bases and 2 bases, there was a span of 5 bases. There are 12 residues in the CDR3. Per germline, CDR1 SGHRS and CDR2 YFSETQ. CDR3 DNA: TGCGCCAGCAGCAAACACACAGATACGCAGTATTTT. This sequence encodes CASSKHTDTQYF.

This chain connects TRBV2 to TRBJ2-1; perhaps TRBD1 as D (5 bases). Germline CDR1 SNHLY, CDR2 FYNNEI. The length of the CDR3 is 11 residues. V gave up 7 bases and J gave up 8 bases, with 9 bases separating them. The CDR3 sequence is CASTGAYEQFF. The CDR3 DNA sequence: TGTGCCAGCACTGGGGCATATGAGCAGTTCTTC.

The V gene is TRBV15, the J gene TRBJ2-4; weak D call: TRBD1 (6 bases). The germline gives CDR1 LNHNV, CDR2 YYDKDF (reference sequence). V was clipped by 8 bases and J by 0 bases, with 17 bases between them. The CDR3 covers 16 residues. CDR3 protein: CATGGGGWLAKNIQYF. In nucleotides, the CDR3 is TGTGCCACCGGGGGCGGCGGTTGGCTAGCCAAAAACATTCAGTACTTC.

The genes are TRBV5-8 and TRBJ2-3; 8 bases agree with TRBD2. Germline V gene lookup returns CDR1 SGHTS and CDR2 YDEGEE. CDR3 length: 15 residues. The trim removed 4 bases at V and 0 bases at J, leaving 4 bases unmatched. Here the CDR3 DNA reads TGTGCCAGCAGCCCCGGGGGGGTTAGCACAGATACGCAGTATTTT. It translates to CASSPGGVSTDTQYF.

V gene TRBV7-2 combines with J gene TRBJ2-2; 8 bases line up with TRBD2. CDR1 and CDR2 (germline): SGHTA, FQGNSA. The CDR3 consists of 14 residues. V dropped 7 bases and J dropped 4; count of bases not matched to a gene: 5. CDR3 in amino acids: CASNLGRGTGELFF. For the CDR3, the DNA is TGTGCCAGCAACCTCGGGAGGGGCACCGGGGAGCTGTTTTTT.

This rearrangement joins TRBV19 to TRBJ1-5; D is ambiguous. Germline V gene sequence: CDR1 LNHDA, CDR2 SQIVND (reference sequence). This CDR3 comprises 15 residues. Trimming took off 1 base at V and 9 bases at J, with 16 bases between the two ends. The CDR3 DNA reads TGTGCCAGTAGTATAGCTGCGGCGGATAGACGGCCCCAGCATTTT. This codes for CASSIAAADRRPQHF.